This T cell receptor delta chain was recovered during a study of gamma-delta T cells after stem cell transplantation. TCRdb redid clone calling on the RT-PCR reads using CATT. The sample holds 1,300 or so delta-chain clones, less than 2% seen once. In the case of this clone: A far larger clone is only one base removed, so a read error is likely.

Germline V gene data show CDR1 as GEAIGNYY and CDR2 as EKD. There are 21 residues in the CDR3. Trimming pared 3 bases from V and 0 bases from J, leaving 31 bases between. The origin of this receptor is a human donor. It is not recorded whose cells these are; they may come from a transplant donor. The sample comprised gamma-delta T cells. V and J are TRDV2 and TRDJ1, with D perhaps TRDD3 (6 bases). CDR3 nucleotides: TGTGCCTGTGACGCAGTAAAGTTCGATGGGGGCCCCATGGGGTACACCGATAAACTCATCTTT. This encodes CACDAVKFDGGPMGYTDKLIF.